This is a list of T cell receptor beta chains from one sample in a study of OX40 agonist ivuxolimab in advanced cancers. Assay: immunoSEQ multiplex PCR; the TCRdb copy retains only in-frame clones and omits some. The sample lists around 19,000 clones, around 67% occurring once. The sequencing here drew on CD4+ or CD8+ T cells sorted from blood, taken in a trial of the OX40 agonist ivuxolimab. These receptors originate from an adult with an advanced solid tumor such as melanoma, head and neck, liver or kidney cancer. CDR3s include the opening cysteine and the closing phenylalanine or tryptophan. The D gene is left open where the match is weak. Size is omitted from some rows. Given values are once, few, many or a class for expanded clones.

TRBJ1-5	TRBV6-1	TRBD1	-	TGTGCCAGCAGTCCCTGGGGACAGATAAATCAGCCCCAGCATTTT	CASSPWGQINQPQHF
TRBJ1-2	TRBV13	-	-	TGTGCCAGCAGCTTAGGCCGGGCCCGAGCTAACTATGGCTACACCTTC	CASSLGRARANYGYTF
TRBJ1-1	TRBV6-5	-	-	TGTGCCAGCAGTCCGGGACACTCCACGAACACTGAAGCTTTCTTT	CASSPGHSTNTEAFF
TRBJ2-7	TRBV5-6	TRBD1	-	TGTGCCAGCAGCTTAAACGACAGGGCCTACGAGCAGTACTTC	CASSLNDRAYEQYF
TRBJ1-5	TRBV7-9	TRBD1	-	TGTGCCAGCAGCTTAGCCGGACAGGCGAATCAGCCCCAGCATTTT	CASSLAGQANQPQHF
TRBJ2-1	TRBV25-1	-	-	TGTGCCAGCAGCGATTGGGGCTCCCGTGGTGAGCAGTTCTTC	CASSDWGSRGEQFF
TRBJ2-5	TRBV4-3	TRBD2	-	TGCGCCAGCAGCCGGATCTGGGACTACCCAGGGGAGACCCAGTACTTC	CASSRIWDYPGETQYF
TRBJ2-7	TRBV7-2	-	many	TGTGCCAGCAGTCTAGCTTGGGAGCAGTACTTC	CASSLAWEQYF
TRBJ1-1	TRBV6-5	TRBD1	-	TGTGCCAGCAGTTTGAGGGGGCACACTGAAGCTTTCTTT	CASSLRGHTEAFF
TRBJ2-3	TRBV29-1	TRBD2	once	TGCAGCGTTGAAGGGGGAGCGGGAGGAATTGTCGCAGATACGCAGTATTTT	CSVEGGAGGIVADTQYF
TRBJ1-5	TRBV18	TRBD1	-	TGTGCCAGCTCGCCACCGGGGACAGGCTATAGCAATCAGCCCCAGCATTTT	CASSPPGTGYSNQPQHF
TRBJ1-1	TRBV28	-	-	TGCGCCAGCAGCTATATCACCGGGACAGAAGCTTTCTTT	CASSYITGTEAFF
TRBJ2-5	TRBV11-2	-	-	TGTGCCAGCAGCTTAATCATCGGCGGAGGTGCGGAGACCCAGTACTTC	CASSLIIGGGAETQYF
TRBJ2-1	TRBV13	TRBD1	-	TGTGCCAGCAGCTCAGACTTGGACAGGGGGTGGTATGAGCAGTTCTTC	CASSSDLDRGWYEQFF